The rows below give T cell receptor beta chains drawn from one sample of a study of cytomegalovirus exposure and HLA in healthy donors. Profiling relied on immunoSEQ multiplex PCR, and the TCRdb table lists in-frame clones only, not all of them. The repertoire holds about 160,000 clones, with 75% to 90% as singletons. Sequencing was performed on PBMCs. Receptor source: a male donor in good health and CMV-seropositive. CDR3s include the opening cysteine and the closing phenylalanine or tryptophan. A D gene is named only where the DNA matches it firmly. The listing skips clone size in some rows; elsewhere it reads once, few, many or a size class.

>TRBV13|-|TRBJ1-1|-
TGTGCCAGCAGCTTTCAGGTAATGAACACTGAAGCTTTCTTT
CASSFQVMNTEAFF
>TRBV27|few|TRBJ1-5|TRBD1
TGTGCCAGCAGTACTTTGACAGGGGAGGTTCAGCCCCAGCATTTT
CASSTLTGEVQPQHF
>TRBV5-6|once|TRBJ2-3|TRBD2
TGTGCCAGCAGCTTCCGGACTAGCGGCACAGATACGCAGTATTTT
CASSFRTSGTDTQYF
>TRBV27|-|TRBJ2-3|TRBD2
TGTGCCAGCAGCCCCTTAGCGGGATTCACAGATACGCAGTATTTT
CASSPLAGFTDTQYF
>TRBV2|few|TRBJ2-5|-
TGTGCCACCCAGAACGGGCCAGGGAATCTCCAAGAGACCCAGTACTTC
CATQNGPGNLQETQYF
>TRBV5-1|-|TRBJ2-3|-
TGCGCCAGCAGCTTTATAGCTGCCACAGATACGCAGTATTTT
CASSFIAATDTQYF
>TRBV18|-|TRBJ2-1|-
TGTGCCAGCTCACCATATTTCATAGGGGGTAGAGAAAATGAGCAGTTCTTC
CASSPYFIGGRENEQFF
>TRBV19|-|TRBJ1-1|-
TGTGCCAGTAGTTGGGGGGGGAGTGTCACTGAAGCTTTCTTT
CASSWGGSVTEAFF
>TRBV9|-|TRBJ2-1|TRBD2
TGTGCCAGCAGCGACCGACGGGAGCTAGCGGGAGGGCCAGGGGACAATGAGCAGTTCTTC
CASSDRRELAGGPGDNEQFF
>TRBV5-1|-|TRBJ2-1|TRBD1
TGCGCCAGCGCGACAGGGGGCGCGGGGGCCCTTGAGCAGTTCTTC
CASATGGAGALEQFF
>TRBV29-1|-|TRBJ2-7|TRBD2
TGCAGCGTTGGTATAGCGGGGCTCTACGAGCAGTACTTC
CSVGIAGLYEQYF
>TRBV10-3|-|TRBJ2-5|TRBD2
TGTGCCATCAGACCGGGACTAGCGGGAGAAGGGGAGACCCAGTACTTC
CAIRPGLAGEGETQYF
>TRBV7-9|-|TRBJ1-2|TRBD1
TGTTCCAGCAGTCCCCAGGGGGTCTTAAAGGGCTACACCTTC
CSSSPQGVLKGYTF
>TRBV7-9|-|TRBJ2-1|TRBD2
TGTGCCAGCAGCTTACTACTAGCGGACTACAATGAGCAGTTCTTC
CASSLLLADYNEQFF
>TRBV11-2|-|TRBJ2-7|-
TGTGCCAGCAGCCTAGCGAGCCGATTTTACGAGCAGTACTTC
CASSLASRFYEQYF
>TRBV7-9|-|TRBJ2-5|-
TGTGCCAGCAGCTTAAGGTCCGGGAGTGGAGAGACCCAGTACTTC
CASSLRSGSGETQYF
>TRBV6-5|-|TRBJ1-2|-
TGTGCCAGCAGTTACTCCGGGGGGCTTTTAAGCTACACCTTC
CASSYSGGLLSYTF
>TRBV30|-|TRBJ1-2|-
TGTGCCTGGTATACCCGGGCCCCTAGCGGCTACACCTTC
CAWYTRAPSGYTF
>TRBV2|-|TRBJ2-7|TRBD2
TGTGCCAGCAGTGGTCAACCGAGACTAGCGGAAAACTACGAGCAGTACTTC
CASSGQPRLAENYEQYF
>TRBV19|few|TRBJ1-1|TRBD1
TGTGCCAGTAGTATAGTTTTTCCTCAGGGGGAGAACACTGAAGCTTTCTTT
CASSIVFPQGENTEAFF
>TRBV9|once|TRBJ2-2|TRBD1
TGTGCCAGCAGCGTGGCAGGACAGGGGGATTTAACCGGGGAGCTGTTTTTT
CASSVAGQGDLTGELFF
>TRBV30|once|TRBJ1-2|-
TGTGCCTGGAGTCTAGCGTGGGACTATGGCTACACCTTC
CAWSLAWDYGYTF
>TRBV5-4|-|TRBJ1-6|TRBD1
TGTGCCAGCAGCCCCACCGGAGGGACAGGCAGAAATTCACCCCTCCACTTT
CASSPTGGTGRNSPLHF
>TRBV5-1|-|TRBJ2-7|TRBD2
TGCGCCAGCAGGTACCTAGCGGGGACCTACGAGCAGTACTTC
CASRYLAGTYEQYF
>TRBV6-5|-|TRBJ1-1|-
TGTGCCAGCAGATGGGGACAACTCATGGGGGAAGCTTTCTTT
CASRWGQLMGEAFF
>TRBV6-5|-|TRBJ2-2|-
TGTGCCAGCAGCCCCGGGAGCATCGGGGAGCTGTTTTTT
CASSPGSIGELFF
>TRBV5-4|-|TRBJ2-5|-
TGTGCCAGCAGCTTATCAGGCGTCCAAGAGACCCAGTACTTC
CASSLSGVQETQYF
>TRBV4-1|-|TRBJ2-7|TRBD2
TGCGCCAGCAGCACCGGGACTAGCGGGAAAAGGGGCTCCTACGAGCAGTACTTC
CASSTGTSGKRGSYEQYF
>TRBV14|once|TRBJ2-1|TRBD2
TGTGCCAGCAGCCATTTACTAGCGGGAGGGCGCAATGAGCAGTTCTTC
CASSHLLAGGRNEQFF
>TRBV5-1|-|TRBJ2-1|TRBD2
TGCGCCAGCAGCTTGTCGGCTAGCGGGAGGGCCAGGGAGTTCTTC
CASSLSASGRAREFF
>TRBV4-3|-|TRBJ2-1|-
TGCGCCAGCAGCCAAGGAGCTTCTGATGAGCAGTTCTTC
CASSQGASDEQFF
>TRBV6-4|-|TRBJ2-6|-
TGTGCCAGCAGTGCGGGTTTGCGAGGGGCCAACGTCCTGACTTTC
CASSAGLRGANVLTF
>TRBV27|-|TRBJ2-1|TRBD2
TGTGCCAGCAGTTCCCTTAGCGGGACTGATTACAATGAGCAGTTCTTC
CASSSLSGTDYNEQFF
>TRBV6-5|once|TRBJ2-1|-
TGTGCCAGCAGCCTAAGCGGGTACAATGAGCAGTTCTTC
CASSLSGYNEQFF
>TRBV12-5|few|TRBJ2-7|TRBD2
TGTGCTAGTGGTTTGCCTGGGACTAGCGGGAGTGGGTACGAGCAGTACTTC
CASGLPGTSGSGYEQYF
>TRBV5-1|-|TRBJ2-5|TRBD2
TGCGCCAGCAGCGGGGGGGGAGGGGTACAAGAGACCCAGTACTTC
CASSGGGGVQETQYF
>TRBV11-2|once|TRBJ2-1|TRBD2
TGTGCCAGCAGCTTACTTCTAGCGGGAGGCTTCGATGAGCAGTTCTTC
CASSLLLAGGFDEQFF
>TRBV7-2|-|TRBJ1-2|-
TGTGCCAGCAGCTTCTTGGCAGGGAACTATGGCTACACCTTC
CASSFLAGNYGYTF
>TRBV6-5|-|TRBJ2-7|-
TGTGCCAGCAGTTACGGGGACTTTGCCTACGAGCAGTACTTC
CASSYGDFAYEQYF
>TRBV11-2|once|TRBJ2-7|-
TGTGCCAGCAGCTTAGATCCCCGGAGTACCTACGAGCAGTACTTC
CASSLDPRSTYEQYF
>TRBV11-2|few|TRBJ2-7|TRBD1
TGTGCCAGCAGCACACACAGGGGGCGGGCCTACGAGCAGTACTTC
CASSTHRGRAYEQYF
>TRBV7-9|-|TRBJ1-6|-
TGTGCCAGCAGCTTAGCCAGCTCCTATAATTCACCCCTCCACTTT
CASSLASSYNSPLHF
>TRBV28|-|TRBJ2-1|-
TGTGCCAGCAGTTTAGGGCGGAGGGAGGTAGATGAGCAGTTCTTC
CASSLGRREVDEQFF
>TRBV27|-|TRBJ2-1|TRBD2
TGTGCCAGCAGTTTACTGGCGGGAGGGCCCAATGAGCAGTTCTTC
CASSLLAGGPNEQFF
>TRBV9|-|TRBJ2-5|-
TGTGCCAGCAGCCAGGTGCAGGGACCAGGGGAGCAGTACTTC
CASSQVQGPGEQYF
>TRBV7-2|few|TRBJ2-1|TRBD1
TGTGCCAGCAGCCTGGACAGGGGATACAATGAGCAGTTCTTC
CASSLDRGYNEQFF